This entry is about one T cell receptor beta chain. Its specificity is unknown. This sample was taken from a study of cytomegalovirus exposure and HLA in healthy donors. The overall study: Per a later analysis, the approximately 600 first-cohort and 120 validation repertoires shared one platform.

Assay used: immunoSEQ multiplex PCR; TCRdb lists only in-frame clones, some missing. The repertoire consists of about 120,000 clones, with 89% occurring once and the leading ten covering 2%. Study results and limitations: It was confirmed in vitro that a few of the CMV-associated chains were specific for CMV antigens.

Sequences were obtained from PBMCs. This receptor was taken from a woman aged 18-29 years in good health and CMV-seronegative.

The CDR3 is CASSSGQDQPQHF. The CDR3 DNA follows: TGTGCCAGCAGCTCCGGCCAGGATCAGCCCCAGCATTTT. The chain has TRBV7-9 and TRBJ1-5; D is unclear. The CDR3 covers 13 residues. Germline V lookup: CDR1 SEHNR, CDR2 FQNEAQ (reference sequence). V lost 4 bases to trimming and J lost 5 bases, with 9 bases between them. Supplemented by reference TRBV7-9 and TRBJ1-5, the full variable domain reads DTGVSQNPRHKITKRGQNVTFRCDPISEHNRLYWYRQTLGQGPEFLTYFQNEAQLEKSRLLSDRFSAERPKGSFSTLEIQRTEQGDSAMYLCASSSGQDQPQHFGDGTRLSIL.